Below are 6 T cell receptor beta chains sequenced from a single sample in a study of shared clonotypes between healthy human individuals. Here immunoSEQ multiplex PCR was the method, and the copy in TCRdb shows in-frame clones only, minus some. The data show 2 million to 2.5 million clones, 90% to 97% seen once. Sequencing was performed on naive CD4+ T cells sorted from blood. Indicated subset: CD45RA+ positively selected. Receptors originate from a man between 18 and 35 years old in good health.

This clone has just one count. As DNA, the CDR3 is TGTGCCAGCAAGAGTGCTGAGGTCGAGCAGTACTTC. The encoded protein is CASKSAEVEQYF. The chain has TRBV25-1 and TRBJ2-7, with unresolved D. V lost 7 bases and J lost 6, with 13 bases in between. Germline lookup yields CDR1 MGHDK and CDR2 SYGVNS. The CDR3 totals 12 residues.

V and J are TRBV18 and TRBJ2-7, with a weak D call TRBD1 (5 bases). Germline CDR1 and CDR2: KGHSH and LQKENI. The V end lost 5 bases, the J end lost 5 bases, and 13 bases lay between the germline ends. The CDR3 totals 13 residues. CDR3 in amino acids: CASSAGASNEQYF. The DNA for the CDR3 is TGTGCCAGCTCAGCTGGGGCCTCTAACGAGCAGTACTTC.

This chain uses TRBV4-1 with TRBJ2-5; D uncertain. Germline V gene data show CDR1 as MGHRA and CDR2 as YSYEKL. The germline V and J ends were trimmed by 4 bases and 1 base, with 7 bases remaining between them. This CDR3 comprises 13 residues. The CDR3, as DNA: TGCGCCAGCAGCCTGGGATCCCAAGAGACCCAGTACTTC. Residues: CASSLGSQETQYF.

The gene calls are TRBV10-1 and TRBJ2-4; D not resolved. The V end was cut by 0 bases, the J end by 8 bases, with 11 bases between. The CDR3 spans 14 residues. The V gene's germline CDR1 is WNHNN and CDR2 SYGVQD (reference sequence). The CDR3 DNA sequence: TGCGCCAGCAGTGAGTCCTCTATTACAGACATTCAGTACTTC. Residues: CASSESSITDIQYF.

Written as DNA, the CDR3 is TGTGCCTGGAGGGTGGCCGGACCCAATCAGCCCCAGCATTTT. Protein: CAWRVAGPNQPQHF. The V call is TRBV30, the J call TRBJ1-5, with D unresolved. The CDR3 runs 14 residues. Germline-derived CDR1 and CDR2 are GTSNPN and SVGIG (reference sequence). V shed 3 bases and J shed 3 bases, with 12 bases lying between them.

The chain is built from TRBV13 and TRBJ2-6; D uncertain. Germline CDR1 reads PRHDT; CDR2 reads FYEKMQ (reference sequence). The V gene lost 2 bases and the J gene lost 0 bases, with 5 bases spanning the gap. The CDR3 extends over 15 amino acids. The CDR3 spells CASSLYVSGANVLTF. The DNA of the CDR3 is TGTGCCAGCAGCTTATATGTCTCTGGGGCCAACGTCCTGACTTTC.